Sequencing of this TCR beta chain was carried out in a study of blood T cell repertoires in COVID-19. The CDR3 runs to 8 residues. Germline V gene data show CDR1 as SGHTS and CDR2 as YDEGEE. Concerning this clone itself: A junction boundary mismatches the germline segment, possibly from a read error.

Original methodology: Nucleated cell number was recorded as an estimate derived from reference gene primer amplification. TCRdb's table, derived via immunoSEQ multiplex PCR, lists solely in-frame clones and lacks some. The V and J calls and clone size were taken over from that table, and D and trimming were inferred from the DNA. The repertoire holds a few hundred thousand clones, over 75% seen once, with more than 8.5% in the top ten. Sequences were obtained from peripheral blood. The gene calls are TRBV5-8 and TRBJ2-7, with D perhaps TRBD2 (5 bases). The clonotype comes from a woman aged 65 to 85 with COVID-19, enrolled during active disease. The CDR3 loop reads CASSFRGF. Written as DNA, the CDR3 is TGTGCCAGCAGCTTTCGGGGCTTC.